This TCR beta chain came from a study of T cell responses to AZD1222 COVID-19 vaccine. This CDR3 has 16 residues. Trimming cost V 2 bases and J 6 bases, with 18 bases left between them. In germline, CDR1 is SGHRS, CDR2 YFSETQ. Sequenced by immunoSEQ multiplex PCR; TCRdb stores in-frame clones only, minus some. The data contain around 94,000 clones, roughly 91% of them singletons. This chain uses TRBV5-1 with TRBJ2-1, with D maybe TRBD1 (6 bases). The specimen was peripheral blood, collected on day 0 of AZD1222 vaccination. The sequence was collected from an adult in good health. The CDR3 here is CASSFDQGGRGNEQFF. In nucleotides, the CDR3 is TGCGCCAGCAGCTTCGACCAGGGTGGCAGGGGCAATGAGCAGTTCTTC. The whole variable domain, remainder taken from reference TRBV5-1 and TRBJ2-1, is KAGVTQTPRYLIKTRGQQVTLSCSPISGHRSVSWYQQTPGQGLQFLFEYFSETQRNKGNFPGRFSGRQFSNSRSEMNVSTLELGDSALYLCASSFDQGGRGNEQFFGPGTRLTVL.